This T cell receptor beta chain was sequenced for a study of blood T cell repertoires in COVID-19. Across the study: Nucleic acid was either cDNA or gDNA, and it came from T cells, B-cell-depleted T cells, or PBMCs.

At least ten counts were recorded for this clone. The table came from immunoSEQ multiplex PCR; TCRdb's copy has only in-frame clones and leaves some out. This table holds some 95,000 clones, more than 70% found once. The sequence was collected from a man between 65 and 85 years old with acute or convalescent COVID-19. The sample taken for sequencing was peripheral blood.

The DNA of the CDR3 is TGTGCCAGCAGCTTGACGTCAGGATCACCCCTCCACTTT. Residues: CASSLTSGSPLHF. This chain links TRBV11-3 with TRBJ1-6; D unresolved. The CDR3 contains 13 residues. With 3 bases removed from V and 10 bases from J, the gap between germline ends came to 10 bases. Per the germline V gene, CDR1 is SGHNT and CDR2 is YENEEA. Together with reference TRBV11-3 and TRBJ1-6, the CDR3 gives the full variable domain: EAGVVQSPRYKIIEKKQPVAFWCNPISGHNTLYWYLQNLGQGPELLIRYENEEAVDDSQLPKDRFSAERLKGVDSTLKIQPAELGDSAVYLCASSLTSGSPLHFGNGTRLTVT.